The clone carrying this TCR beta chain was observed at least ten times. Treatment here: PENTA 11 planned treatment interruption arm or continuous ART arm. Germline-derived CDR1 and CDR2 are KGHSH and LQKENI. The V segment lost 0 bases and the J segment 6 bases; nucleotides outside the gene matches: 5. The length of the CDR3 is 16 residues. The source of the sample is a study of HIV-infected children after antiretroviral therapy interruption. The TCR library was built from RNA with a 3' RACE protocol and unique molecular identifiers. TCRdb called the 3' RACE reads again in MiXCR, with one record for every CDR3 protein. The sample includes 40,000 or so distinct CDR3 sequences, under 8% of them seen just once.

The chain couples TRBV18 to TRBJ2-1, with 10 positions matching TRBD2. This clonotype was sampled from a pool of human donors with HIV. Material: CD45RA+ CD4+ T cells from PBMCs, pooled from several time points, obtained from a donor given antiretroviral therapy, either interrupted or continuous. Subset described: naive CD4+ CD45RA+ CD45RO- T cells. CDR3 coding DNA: TGTGCCAGCTCACCACCCTTAGCGGGAGGCGCCAATGAGCAGTTCTTC. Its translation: CASSPPLAGGANEQFF.